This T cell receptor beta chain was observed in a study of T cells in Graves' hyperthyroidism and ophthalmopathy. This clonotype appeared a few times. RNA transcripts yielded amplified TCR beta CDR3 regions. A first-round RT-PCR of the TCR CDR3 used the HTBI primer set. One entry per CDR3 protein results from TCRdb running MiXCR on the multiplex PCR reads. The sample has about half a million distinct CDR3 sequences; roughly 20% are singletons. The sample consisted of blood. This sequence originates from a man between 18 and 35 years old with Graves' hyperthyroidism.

In nucleotides, the CDR3 is TGTGCCAGCAGGAAAGACGGGGGTAGTCGGGGCTACACCTTC. It codes for CASRKDGGSRGYTF. The J gene is TRBJ1-2, the V gene TRBV28; perhaps TRBD1 as D (5 bases). Germline CDR1 and CDR2: MDHEN and SYDVKM. This CDR3 has 14 amino acids. The V end lost 6 bases, the J end lost 8 bases, and 19 bases lay between the germline ends.